Reported below is one T cell receptor beta chain. The data were taken from a study of blood T cell repertoires in COVID-19. Study details: The United States, Italy and Spain were the sources of the acute and convalescent COVID-19 samples.

Authors' processing steps: Reference gene primer amplification in the assay estimated nucleated cell counts. Produced via immunoSEQ multiplex PCR; TCRdb's table is partial and in-frame only. V, J and clone size derive from that table, while D and trimming were established from the DNA sequence. The repertoire holds 490,000 or so clones, with 88% as singletons. Researchers sorted participants into cohorts using their self-reported clinical history. Sequenced input: PBMCs or T cells enriched from blood (not recorded which). This sequence originates from a woman aged 55-75 years who had recovered from COVID-19.

The CDR3 sequence: CASTISPGTGNSPLHF. The CDR3 nucleotides read TGTGCCAGCACCATTTCCCCCGGGACAGGGAATTCACCCCTCCACTTT. The chain combines TRBV5-4 with TRBJ1-6; 9 positions match TRBD1. CDR1 and CDR2 (germline): SGHNT, YYREEE (reference sequence). The CDR3 consists of 16 residues. V lost 6 bases, J lost 7 bases, and 11 bases stayed unmatched.